Each of the 10 T cell receptor beta chains below was sequenced from the same sample in a study of beta chain features in type 1 diabetes. Study outcomes and limitations: Among patients with Type 1 diabetes, TCRB CDR3s were moderately but significantly shorter in every one of the four CD4+ subsets.

Their cognate antigens are unknown. Expressed TCRB transcripts were sequenced because the entire RNA isolate underwent reverse transcription. The protocol was immunoSEQ multiplex PCR, while the TCRdb copy is restricted to in-frame clones and leaves out a portion. There are about 120,000 clones in the sample; about 16% occur only once, and about 2.5% lies in the top ten. Material for sequencing was central memory CD4+ T cells from blood. These receptors came from a man aged 30-40 years with type 1 diabetes.

V gene TRBV28 combines with J gene TRBJ1-6; TRBD1 aligns across 9 bases. Germline V lookup: CDR1 MDHEN, CDR2 SYDVKM. V was pared by 4 bases and J by 7 bases, with 2 bases of the junction left unmatched. The CDR3 has 14 residues. The CDR3 nucleotides are TGTGCCAGCAGTTCGGGACAGGGAAATTCACCCCTCCACTTT. Protein product: CASSSGQGNSPLHF.

In its sample, this clone was seen a few times. This chain uses TRBV2 with TRBJ2-3, with 7 bases that match TRBD1. The germline V gene encodes CDR1 SNHLY and CDR2 FYNNEI. The CDR3 spans 14 residues. V shed 3 bases and J 1 base; nucleotides not matched to a gene: 1. CDR3 region: CASSEQGGTDTQYF. CDR3 nucleotides: TGTGCCAGCAGTGAGCAGGGGGGCACAGATACGCAGTATTTT.

This clone was counted only a few times. V and J are TRBV29-1 and TRBJ1-2; unclear D gene. CDR1 is SQVTM and CDR2 is ANQGSEA in the germline V gene. With 7 bases removed from V and 4 bases from J, the gap between germline ends came to 10 bases. This CDR3 has 11 amino acids. The CDR3 bases are TGCAGCGCCTCGGGGTCCTATGGCTACACCTTC. As protein: CSASGSYGYTF.

The rearrangement links TRBV4-1 to TRBJ2-1; no definite D call. Germline CDR1 and CDR2: MGHRA and YSYEKL. V lost 4 bases, J lost 5 bases, and 12 bases lay in between. This CDR3 has 14 amino acids. Written as DNA, the CDR3 is TGCGCCAGCAGCCCGAATGCCCAAAACAATGAGCAGTTCTTC. Its translation: CASSPNAQNNEQFF.

This clone was observed a handful of times. The chain joins TRBV6-5 to TRBJ2-1; D gene uncertain. The length of the CDR3 is 14 residues. Germline V gene sequence: CDR1 MNHEY, CDR2 SVGAGI. V shed 0 bases and J shed 5 bases, with 8 bases lying between them. This chain's CDR3 is CASSYSHSNNEQFF. In nucleotides, the CDR3 is TGTGCCAGCAGTTACTCGCACAGCAACAATGAGCAGTTCTTC.

The chain couples TRBV2 to TRBJ2-1; D is perhaps TRBD1 or TRBD2 (5 bases each). Germline assignment: CDR1 SNHLY and CDR2 FYNNEI. The V end lost 6 bases, the J end lost 0 bases, and 15 bases lay between the germline ends. This CDR3 is 16 amino acids long. CDR3: CASRAGIGGSYNEQFF. As DNA, the CDR3 is TGTGCCAGCAGAGCAGGGATTGGGGGCTCCTACAATGAGCAGTTCTTC.

The chain's CDR3 is CASSLTGQGAFGYTF. CDR3 DNA sequence: TGTGCCAGCAGTCTAACGGGACAGGGGGCGTTTGGCTACACCTTC. The genes are TRBV6-5 and TRBJ1-2; 12 positions agree with TRBD1. The CDR3 spans 15 residues. V was clipped by 5 bases and J by 7 bases; unmatched bases: 8. CDR1 and CDR2 (germline): MNHEY, SVGAGI.

The CDR3 nucleotides are TGTGCCAGCAATATTCGTGAGAACGGGGAGCTGTTTTTT. This gives the protein CASNIRENGELFF. This rearrangement joins TRBV2 to TRBJ2-2; D not resolved. The CDR3 is made up of 13 amino acids. Trimming shortened V by 7 bases and J by 7 bases, and 13 bases separated the two germline ends. Germline V gene data show CDR1 as SNHLY and CDR2 as FYNNEI.

The table lists this clone with many counts. The V and J genes are TRBV18 and TRBJ2-7, with TRBD1 identical over 10 bases. The V gene's germline CDR1 is KGHSH and CDR2 LQKENI. Trimming took 4 bases from V and 2 from J; bases not matched to a gene: 11. The CDR3 extends over 17 amino acids. The chain's CDR3 is CASSLRGPGTGAYEQYF. DNA for the CDR3: TGTGCCAGCTCACTAAGAGGACCCGGGACAGGGGCCTACGAGCAGTACTTC. Variable domain in full (rest from reference TRBV18 and TRBJ2-7): NAGVMQNPRHLVRRRGQEARLRCSPMKGHSHVYWYRQLPEEGLKFMVYLQKENIIDESGMPKERFSAEFPKEGPSILRIQQVVRGDSAAYFCASSLRGPGTGAYEQYFGPGTRLTVT.

The V and J genes are TRBV7-6 and TRBJ1-4, with TRBD1 as a possible D gene (5 bases). CDR1 and CDR2 from the germline V gene are SGHVS and FNYEAQ. The ends were cut back, 5 bases at V and 1 base at J, with 11 bases in the middle. The CDR3 contains 15 residues. The CDR3 DNA reads TGTGCCAGCAGCGCCCTGGGGGGAACTAATGAAAAACTGTTTTTT. This translates into CASSALGGTNEKLFF.